This T cell receptor (beta chain) was found in a study of control samples from healthy donors and cancer patients. Germline lookup yields CDR1 LGHNT and CDR2 FRNRAP. This CDR3 has 15 amino acids. Trimming left V 0 bases short and J 9 bases short, with 15 bases between. The table came from immunoSEQ multiplex PCR; TCRdb's copy has only in-frame clones and leaves some out. The sample holds 60,000 to 85,000 clones, around 94% seen once. V is TRBV12-5 and J is TRBJ1-3; TRBD1 might be the D (6 bases). Sequenced sample: blood. The sequence derives from a woman aged 55-69 years in good health. CDR3 sequence reads: CASGLVQGSVGTIYF. The CDR3, as DNA: TGTGCTAGTGGTTTGGTACAGGGTTCGGTGGGCACCATATATTTT.